A single sample gave rise to the 9 T cell receptor beta chains below, sequenced in a study of CD8 T cells in ankylosing spondylitis. TCRdb reanalysed the 5' RACE reads using MiXCR and keeps one entry per CDR3 protein. The sample has approximately 300,000 distinct CDR3 sequences, around 20% seen once. The material sequenced was blood, either unsorted or a sorted T cell fraction (not recorded which). The receptors originated from a female donor with ankylosing spondylitis or in good health (not recorded which).

Many counts were recorded for this clonotype. The chain joins TRBV27 to TRBJ1-1; D gene unclear. The CDR3 sequence is 13 residues long. V was trimmed by 1 base and J by 4 bases, leaving 7 bases between them. Germline V gene sequence: CDR1 MNHEY, CDR2 SMNVEV (reference sequence). In nucleotides, the CDR3 is TGTGCCAGCAGTTTATGGGAGGGCACTGAAGCTTTCTTT. It codes for CASSLWEGTEAFF.

This clonotype was counted only a few times. The J gene is TRBJ2-2, the V gene TRBV7-9; D ambiguous. CDR1 SEHNR and CDR2 FQNEAQ come from the germline V gene (reference sequence). V dropped 6 bases and J dropped 4 bases, with 9 bases sitting between them. The CDR3 extends over 13 amino acids. The CDR3 spells CASSFRATGELFF. Written as DNA, the CDR3 is TGTGCCAGCAGTTTCCGGGCCACCGGGGAGCTGTTTTTT.

The CDR3 sequence is CSARDRREQYF. In DNA form, the CDR3 reads TGCAGTGCTAGAGATCGACGGGAGCAGTACTTC. The chain links TRBV20-1 to TRBJ2-7; D is ambiguous. The V gene lost 0 bases and the J gene lost 7 bases, with 7 bases spanning the gap. Germline CDR1 DFQATT, CDR2 SNEGSKA (reference sequence). This CDR3 region has 11 residues.

CDR3 nucleotides: TGTGCCACCAGGACAGGCATAAACACTGAAGCTTTCTTT. It specifies CATRTGINTEAFF. The chain links TRBV24-1 to TRBJ1-1; tentative D call: TRBD1 (6 bases). V was pared by 7 bases and J by 2 bases, with 10 bases between. The CDR3 loop spans 13 amino acids. In germline, CDR1 is KGHDR, CDR2 SFDVKD.

In this sample, this clonotype turned up a few times. The chain has TRBV12-3 or TRBV12-4 and TRBJ2-5; possibly TRBD1 or TRBD2 for D (5 bases each). The CDR3 totals 13 residues. Trimming shortened V by 6 bases and J by 4 bases, and 12 bases separated the two germline ends. CDR3 in amino acids: CASRHSRGETQYF. CDR3 DNA: TGTGCCAGCAGACACTCGAGGGGAGAGACCCAGTACTTC.

This clonotype was seen a handful of times. The chain combines TRBV7-8 with TRBJ2-2; TRBD2 matches 8 bases. The V segment lost 1 base and the J segment 4 bases; nucleotides outside the gene matches: 5. The CDR3 runs 16 residues. Germline loops: CDR1 SGHVS, CDR2 FQNEAQ. This chain's CDR3 is CASSLVIGRVTGELFF. DNA of the CDR3: TGTGCCAGCAGCTTAGTTATCGGGAGGGTCACCGGGGAGCTGTTTTTT.

CDR3 sequence (DNA): TGCAGCTCCGGACCCCGGCGGGAGACCCAGTACTTC. Translation: CSSGPRRETQYF. V is TRBV29-1 and J is TRBJ2-5; D remains ambiguous. Germline CDR1 is SQVTM and CDR2 is ANQGSEA. The CDR3 length is 12 residues. Trimming pared 8 bases from V and 5 bases from J, leaving 15 bases between.

V gene TRBV20-1 combines with J gene TRBJ2-2, with D perhaps matching TRBD1 or TRBD2 (5 bases each). Trimming removed 3 bases at V and 4 bases at J, with 9 bases between. The CDR3 totals 13 residues. Germline CDR1 DFQATT, CDR2 SNEGSKA (reference sequence). The DNA of the CDR3 is TGCAGTGCTAGGGGGGAGTTCACCGGGGAGCTGTTTTTT. Translation: CSARGEFTGELFF.

This clonotype was observed a handful of times. CDR3 DNA: TGCAGCGTGGTCGTCGGGGCCTACGAGCAGTACTTC. Amino acid sequence: CSVVVGAYEQYF. This sequence joins TRBV29-1 and TRBJ2-7; tentative D call: TRBD2 (5 bases). CDR1 SQVTM and CDR2 ANQGSEA come from the germline V gene. The germline V and J ends were trimmed by 6 bases and 2 bases, with 11 bases remaining between them. This CDR3 spans 12 amino acids.